The TCR beta chain under discussion was sequenced for a study of blood T cell repertoires in COVID-19. In the study overall: Both acute and convalescent COVID-19 samples were obtained from the United States, Italy and Spain. The cDNA or gDNA used as material had been derived from T cells, B-cell-depleted T cells, or PBMCs.

Germline V gene lookup returns CDR1 GTSNPN and CDR2 SVGIG (reference sequence). The V and J ends lost 1 base and 7 bases respectively, with 10 bases between them. There are 12 residues in the CDR3. Original analysis: Reference gene primer amplification gave nucleated cell count estimates. Assay: immunoSEQ multiplex PCR; the TCRdb copy retains only in-frame clones and omits some. V and J calls and clone size come straight from that table; D and trimming were deduced from the DNA. The repertoire holds approximately 15,000 clones, with roughly nine tenths as singletons. This sequence originates from a woman between 65 and 79 years old in a cohort sampled during active or convalescent COVID-19. This rearrangement joins TRBV30 to TRBJ1-1; D gene unclear. Sequencing input: peripheral blood. CDR3 in DNA: TGTGCCTGGAGTGACGGGGAGCGTGAAGCTTTCTTT. This sequence encodes CAWSDGEREAFF.